This T cell receptor beta chain was recovered during a study of blood T cell repertoires in COVID-19. Background on the study: Donors in the United States, Italy and Spain gave samples during acute or convalescent COVID-19. T cells, B-cell-depleted T cells, or PBMCs supplied cDNA or gDNA.

Authors' methods: Estimates of nucleated cell counts were drawn from the amplification of reference gene primers. Here immunoSEQ multiplex PCR was the method, and the copy in TCRdb shows in-frame clones only, minus some. V and J calls and clone size follow that table, whereas D and trimming were derived from the DNA. The profile shows about 670,000 clones, 75% to 90% of them singletons. J was trimmed by 5 bases and V by 11 bases; bases with no gene match: 14. This CDR3 is built from 15 residues. The germline CDR1 and CDR2 sequences are LGHNA and YSLEER. The rearrangement links TRBV4-3 to TRBJ2-1; 8 bases are shared with TRBD2. The sequenced material came from peripheral blood. This TCR derives from a young woman with acute or convalescent COVID-19. CDR3 loop: CASQGGRGVDNEQFF. Here the CDR3 DNA reads TGCGCCTCCCAAGGGGGGCGGGGGGTCGACAATGAGCAGTTCTTC.